This passage covers 21 T cell receptor beta chains from one sample sequenced in a study of human T cells and chemical hapten exposure. Total RNA came from unfractionated whole blood. TCRdb re-called the 5' RACE reads through MiXCR, storing one row per CDR3 protein. Of under 85,000 distinct CDR3 sequences in the sample, 6% to 8.5% were seen once. The receptor source for this set is a male donor in good health.

This clonotype was seen many times. The J gene is TRBJ1-1, the V gene TRBV6-2 or TRBV6-3; a weak D match, TRBD1 (5 bases). Trimming took off 2 bases at V and 7 bases at J, with 17 bases between the two ends. Germline V CDR1 and CDR2: MNHEY, SVGEGT. CDR3 size: 15 residues. CDR3 residues: CASSYPFEGIFEAFF. The CDR3 region has the DNA TGTGCCAGCAGTTACCCATTCGAGGGGATTTTTGAAGCTTTCTTT.

This clonotype was seen a few times. V gene TRBV20-1 combines with J gene TRBJ2-4; 10 nucleotides agree with TRBD2. Germline lookup yields CDR1 DFQATT and CDR2 SNEGSKA (reference sequence). V lost 5 bases to trimming and J lost 8 bases; unmatched junction nucleotides: 12. This CDR3 is built from 15 residues. The DNA for the CDR3 is TGCAGTGCTGCCAATGTAGCGGGGGGTTTAGACATTCAGTACTTC. Translation gives CSAANVAGGLDIQYF.

V is TRBV12-3 or TRBV12-4 and J is TRBJ2-1, with TRBD2 matching 11 bases. CDR3 size: 18 residues. V lost 3 bases to trimming and J lost 2 bases; unmatched junction nucleotides: 9. The CDR3 loop is CASSFASGRPRPYNEQFF. The CDR3 region has the DNA TGTGCCAGCAGTTTTGCTAGCGGGAGGCCCCGTCCCTACAATGAGCAGTTCTTC.

V gene TRBV10-3 combines with J gene TRBJ2-7; no firm D call. V lost 3 bases, J lost 4 bases, and 7 bases lay in between. Germline loops: CDR1 ENHRY, CDR2 SYGVKD. The CDR3 is made up of 12 amino acids. The CDR3 DNA is TGTGCCATCAGTGAAGGAGAGTACGAGCAGTACTTC. Its protein product is CAISEGEYEQYF.

This chain links TRBV25-1 with TRBJ1-4; tentatively, D is TRBD1 (5 bases). Trimming removed 6 bases from V and 4 bases from J, with 21 bases in between. This CDR3 spans 17 amino acids. Germline V gene sequence: CDR1 MGHDK, CDR2 SYGVNS. The CDR3 coding sequence is TGTGCCAGCAGGGCCGGGGGGGATCTGACCCTTAATGAAAAACTGTTTTTT. Encoded protein: CASRAGGDLTLNEKLFF. Drawing the rest from reference TRBV25-1 and TRBJ1-4, the complete variable domain is EADIYQTPRYLVIGTGKKITLECSQTMGHDKMYWYQQDPGMELHLIHYSYGVNSTEKGDLSSESTVSRIRTEHFPLTLESARPSHTSQYLCASRAGGDLTLNEKLFFGSGTQLSVL.

The genes are TRBV27 and TRBJ2-3; 8 bases are shared with TRBD2. After removal of 4 bases from V and 5 bases from J, the junction contained 11 bases not matched to a gene. Germline V gene lookup returns CDR1 MNHEY and CDR2 SMNVEV (reference sequence). This CDR3 contains 16 residues. The CDR3 spells CASSSFAAGERDTQYF. CDR3 in DNA: TGTGCCAGCAGTTCCTTTGCAGCGGGGGAGAGAGATACGCAGTATTTT.

This clonotype was picked up many times. The chain has TRBV6-2 or TRBV6-3 and TRBJ1-5, with unresolved D. Trimming left V 5 bases short and J 6 bases short, with 8 bases between. Germline V lookup: CDR1 MNHEY, CDR2 SVGEGT. CDR3 length: 12 residues. CDR3 DNA sequence: TGTGCCAGCAGTCAAGGGATTCAGCCCCAGCATTTT. It codes for CASSQGIQPQHF.

The chain combines TRBV7-2 with TRBJ1-1; no clear D. The CDR3 consists of 13 residues. Germline CDR1 reads SGHTA; CDR2 reads FQGNSA. The V end was cut by 1 base, the J end by 4 bases, with 7 bases between. The CDR3 loop reads CASSLVGITEAFF. The CDR3 bases are TGTGCCAGCAGCTTAGTAGGAATCACTGAAGCTTTCTTT. Supplemented by reference TRBV7-2 and TRBJ1-1, the full variable domain reads GAGVSQSPSNKVTEKGKDVELRCDPISGHTALYWYRQSLGQGLEFLIYFQGNSAPDKSGLPSDRFSAERTGGSVSTLTIQRTQQEDSAVYLCASSLVGITEAFFGQGTRLTVV.

This clonotype has only a few counts. The genes are TRBV27 and TRBJ1-3; D unresolved. CDR3 length: 16 residues. Trimming shortened V by 4 bases and J by 0 bases, and 13 bases separated the two germline ends. Per the germline V gene, CDR1 is MNHEY and CDR2 is SMNVEV (reference sequence). In DNA form, the CDR3 reads TGTGCCAGCAGTTCCGGTCCCAGAGCCTCTGGAAACACCATATATTTT. As protein: CASSSGPRASGNTIYF.

The rearrangement links TRBV29-1 to TRBJ1-2, with 7 bases identical to TRBD1. The V segment lost 2 bases and the J segment 4 bases; nucleotides outside the gene matches: 7. CDR3 length: 14 residues. Germline loops: CDR1 SQVTM, CDR2 ANQGSEA. The chain's CDR3 is CSVEIGGAGYGYTF. DNA of the CDR3: TGCAGCGTTGAAATAGGGGGCGCCGGCTATGGCTACACCTTC.

The rearrangement joins TRBV12-5 to TRBJ1-3, with D possibly matching TRBD1 (6 bases). CDR1 and CDR2 from the germline V gene are LGHNT and FRNRAP. The CDR3 has 14 amino acids. V was shortened by 2 bases and J by 4 bases, with 9 bases between the two germline ends. The CDR3 is CASGLSGDGNTIYF. Written as DNA, the CDR3 is TGTGCTAGTGGTTTGTCAGGGGACGGAAACACCATATATTTT.

The V call is TRBV5-5, the J call TRBJ1-2, with 10 bases that match TRBD1. V shed 1 base and J 4 bases; nucleotides not matched to a gene: 4. CDR3 length: 15 amino acids. Germline CDR1 is SGHKS and CDR2 is YYEKEE (reference sequence). The CDR3 here is CASSLRQGALYGYTF. The CDR3 region has the DNA TGTGCCAGCAGCTTGAGACAGGGGGCCCTCTATGGCTACACCTTC.

This clonotype has a handful of counts. The V and J genes are TRBV5-1 and TRBJ2-3, with D possibly being TRBD1 (5 bases). The CDR3 spans 15 residues. V shed 1 base and J shed 2 bases, with 11 bases lying between them. From germline, CDR1 is SGHRS and CDR2 YFSETQ. CDR3 in DNA: TGCGCCAGCAGCTTGCTCGACAGCCTCACAGATACGCAGTATTTT. Its protein product is CASSLLDSLTDTQYF.

This clonotype was picked up a small number of times. The gene calls are TRBV27 and TRBJ2-5, with TRBD1 as a possible D gene (5 bases). Germline-derived CDR1 and CDR2 are MNHEY and SMNVEV (reference sequence). There are 14 residues in the CDR3. Trimming removed 4 bases at V and 1 base at J, with 10 bases between. This CDR3 reads CASSSRQPQETQYF. CDR3 nucleotides: TGTGCCAGCAGTTCTCGACAGCCCCAAGAGACCCAGTACTTC.

The chain has TRBV5-5 and TRBJ2-3; the match to TRBD2 covers 9 bases. The length of the CDR3 is 17 residues. Germline loops: CDR1 SGHKS, CDR2 YYEKEE (reference sequence). V dropped 0 bases and J dropped 0; count of bases not matched to a gene: 5. Here the CDR3 DNA reads TGTGCCAGCAGCTTGGTATTAGCGGGAGAGAGCACAGATACGCAGTATTTT. It yields the protein CASSLVLAGESTDTQYF.

The rearrangement links TRBV4-1 to TRBJ1-5; D gene ambiguous. The CDR3 loop spans 15 amino acids. In germline, CDR1 is MGHRA, CDR2 YSYEKL. V was cut by 0 bases and J by 0 bases, with 6 bases left in between. CDR3 sequence (DNA): TGCGCCAGCAGCCAAGACGGGATTAGCAATCAGCCCCAGCATTTT. Translating it yields CASSQDGISNQPQHF.

The chain has TRBV12-3 or TRBV12-4 and TRBJ1-2, with D unresolved. CDR3 length equals 15 residues. The ends were cut back, 4 bases at V and 2 bases at J, with 14 bases in the middle. The CDR3 region has the DNA TGTGCCAGCAGTTCGAAGGTCGGACGCAACTATGGCTACACCTTC. Encoded protein: CASSSKVGRNYGYTF.

There are many counts of this clonotype. The rearrangement joins TRBV6-2 or TRBV6-3 to TRBJ2-1; D ambiguous. The CDR3 is 16 residues long. V lost 2 bases, J lost 3 bases, and 14 bases lay in between. Germline CDR1 and CDR2: MNHEY and SVGEGT. CDR3: CASSYAPRPSYNEQFF. CDR3 bases: TGTGCCAGCAGTTACGCCCCTCGTCCAAGCTACAATGAGCAGTTCTTC.

This clonotype turned up a few times. V usage is TRBV7-2 and J usage is TRBJ2-1; D perhaps matches TRBD2 (6 bases). The germline CDR1 and CDR2 sequences are SGHTA and FQGNSA. The CDR3 sequence is 13 residues long. V was shortened by 2 bases and J by 10 bases, with 12 bases between the two germline ends. The CDR3 region has the DNA TGTGCCAGCAGCTTATACGGGGAGGACGAGCAGTTCTTC. Amino acids: CASSLYGEDEQFF.

This clonotype was picked up a small number of times. The chain couples TRBV12-3 or TRBV12-4 to TRBJ1-5; D ambiguous. Trimming pared 6 bases from V and 11 bases from J, leaving 14 bases between. The CDR3 contains 12 residues. The CDR3 region has the DNA TGTGCCAGCAGAGAGGGTGGACGGGCCCAGCATTTT. It yields the protein CASREGGRAQHF.

V usage is TRBV27 and J usage is TRBJ2-3; TRBD2 might be the D (6 bases). Trimming stripped 8 bases from V and 3 bases from J, with 27 bases between. The CDR3 runs to 18 residues. Germline V lookup: CDR1 MNHEY, CDR2 SMNVEV (reference sequence). For the CDR3, the DNA is TGTGCCAGCGGAAAGGGGACCGGGACTCTAATCGGTACAGATACGCAGTATTTT. It codes for CASGKGTGTLIGTDTQYF.